A single count supports the clone carrying this T cell receptor (beta chain). Antigen unknown. 60 Vbeta and 13 Jbeta primers were used in PCR. Using immunoSEQ multiplex PCR, the repertoire was profiled, and TCRdb retains in-frame clones only, with some absent. The table has 150,000 to 200,000 clones, roughly 80% seen once. The sample originates from a study of cytomegalovirus exposure and HLA in healthy donors. Study-wide results and limits: For cytomegalovirus status, the classifier reportedly gave diagnoses with high specificity and sensitivity.

V shed 1 base and J 1 base; nucleotides not matched to a gene: 16. The CDR3 covers 19 residues. CDR1 and CDR2 from the germline V gene are MGHRA and YSYEKL. This chain uses TRBV4-1 with TRBJ2-7, with 7 bases lining up with TRBD1. The source material was PBMCs. The sequence was collected from a man in his forties or fifties in good health and CMV-seronegative. The CDR3 sequence is CASSQAPFRLGTVSYEQYF. The CDR3 DNA is TGCGCCAGCAGCCAAGCACCATTCAGGTTGGGGACAGTGTCCTACGAGCAGTACTTC.